These 30 T cell receptor beta chains were sequenced from one sample in a study of beta chain features in type 1 diabetes. Their antigens remain unidentified. Study-level points and caveats: Moderately but significantly shorter TCRB CDR3s were found in Type 1 diabetes patients in all four CD4+ subsets.

TCRB transcripts that were expressed got sequenced, as all of the isolated RNA had been reverse transcribed. Method: immunoSEQ multiplex PCR; TCRdb's copy keeps in-frame clones and lacks some. The repertoire holds hundreds of thousands of clones, with 11% to 15% as singletons. What was sequenced was naive CD4+ T cells from blood. These receptor sequences come from a young man with type 1 diabetes.

The V and J genes are TRBV18 and TRBJ2-7; no clear D. The CDR3 is 11 residues long. V lost 6 bases to trimming and J lost 5 bases, with 8 bases between them. CDR1 is KGHSH, CDR2 LQKENI, per germline. CDR3 bases: TGTGCCAGCTCTCTTAACGACGAGCAGTACTTC. Protein: CASSLNDEQYF.

This clone was counted between two and nine times. The chain couples TRBV30 to TRBJ1-2; 7 bases align to TRBD1. V lost 2 bases to trimming and J lost 4 bases; unmatched junction nucleotides: 7. This CDR3 is 14 amino acids long. CDR1 and CDR2 (germline): GTSNPN, SVGIG (reference sequence). This CDR3 reads CAWSTLQGTYGYTF. In DNA form, the CDR3 reads TGTGCCTGGAGTACATTACAGGGGACCTATGGCTACACCTTC.

V is TRBV4-1 and J is TRBJ1-1; the match to TRBD1 covers 8 bases. V shed 2 bases and J 0 bases; nucleotides not matched to a gene: 11. This CDR3 contains 18 residues. Looked up from germline, CDR1 is MGHRA and CDR2 is YSYEKL. The CDR3 spells CASSQPRTGRFLNTEAFF. As DNA, the CDR3 is TGCGCCAGCAGCCAACCTCGGACAGGGAGGTTTCTGAACACTGAAGCTTTCTTT.

This chain links TRBV11-2 with TRBJ1-5; D gene unclear. The length of the CDR3 is 13 residues. Germline lookup yields CDR1 SGHAT and CDR2 FQNNGV. V lost 3 bases, J lost 4 bases, and 7 bases lay in between. The CDR3 coding sequence is TGTGCCAGCAGCTTCGGGGAAAATCAGCCCCAGCATTTT. It codes for CASSFGENQPQHF.

The chain carries TRBV5-1 and TRBJ2-7; 11 nucleotides agree with TRBD2. The germline V gene encodes CDR1 SGHRS and CDR2 YFSETQ. V lost 5 bases to trimming and J lost 3 bases; unmatched junction nucleotides: 7. The CDR3 has 15 residues. CDR3 in amino acids: CASRPLAGADYEQYF. The DNA for the CDR3 is TGCGCCAGCAGACCACTAGCGGGAGCCGACTACGAGCAGTACTTC.

The rearrangement joins TRBV15 to TRBJ2-4; 11 nucleotides align to TRBD1. The CDR3 loop spans 15 amino acids. Germline V gene data show CDR1 as LNHNV and CDR2 as YYDKDF (reference sequence). J lost 8 bases, V lost 0 bases, and 3 bases had no gene match. CDR3 coding DNA: TGTGCCACCAGCAGAGATGGACAGGGGGCAGACATTCAGTACTTC. Its translation is CATSRDGQGADIQYF.

This clone showed up just a few times. The chain carries TRBV25-1 and TRBJ1-2, with TRBD1 as a possible D gene (5 bases). The CDR3 extends over 14 amino acids. The germline V gene has CDR1 MGHDK and CDR2 SYGVNS. The ends were cut back, 6 bases at V and 3 bases at J, with 14 bases in the middle. The DNA of the CDR3 is TGTGCCAGCAGCCCAACGGGACTGCACTATGGCTACACCTTC. This encodes CASSPTGLHYGYTF.

This clone came up a few times. CDR3 DNA sequence: TGTGCCAGCAGCCAAGAATCCGGTTGGCGCACTGAAGCTTTCTTT. Amino acid sequence: CASSQESGWRTEAFF. J is TRBJ1-1 and V is TRBV4-2; D not resolved. V was shortened by 0 bases and J by 4 bases, with 12 bases between the two germline ends. The CDR3 is made up of 15 amino acids. Germline V CDR1 and CDR2: LGHNA, YNFKEQ.

The sample holds a few counts of this clone. The genes are TRBV7-2 and TRBJ2-7; 11 nucleotides align to TRBD2. CDR3 length: 15 residues. V shed 3 bases, J shed 1 base, and the junction held 2 bases outside the gene matches. CDR1 and CDR2 from the germline V gene are SGHTA and FQGNSA. CDR3 loop: CASSFLAGGSYEQYF. CDR3 bases: TGTGCCAGCAGCTTCCTAGCGGGAGGTTCCTACGAGCAGTACTTC. The full variable domain, in which reference TRBV7-2 and TRBJ2-7 provide the parts outside the CDR3, is GAGVSQSPSNKVTEKGKDVELRCDPISGHTALYWYRQSLGQGLEFLIYFQGNSAPDKSGLPSDRFSAERTGGSVSTLTIQRTQQEDSAVYLCASSFLAGGSYEQYFGPGTRLTVT.

This sequence joins TRBV10-3 and TRBJ1-1; unclear D gene. CDR1 and CDR2 from the germline V gene are ENHRY and SYGVKD. CDR3 size: 15 residues. V was cut by 3 bases and J by 2 bases, with 13 bases left in between. This CDR3 is CAISDTTVGNTEAFF. CDR3 in DNA: TGTGCCATCAGTGATACGACGGTGGGCAACACTGAAGCTTTCTTT.

This chain connects TRBV25-1 to TRBJ2-3, with D perhaps TRBD1 (6 bases). Germline loops: CDR1 MGHDK, CDR2 SYGVNS. The CDR3 extends over 13 amino acids. The germline V and J ends were trimmed by 8 bases and 3 bases, with 12 bases remaining between them. Here the CDR3 reads CASSLTGTDTQYF. In DNA form, the CDR3 reads TGTGCCAGCTCGCTTACAGGGACAGATACGCAGTATTTT.

This sequence joins TRBV10-3 and TRBJ2-7; 7 bases are a match to TRBD1. J gave up 0 bases and V 3 bases, and 5 bases lay outside the gene matches. The CDR3 has 15 amino acids. CDR1 and CDR2 (germline): ENHRY, SYGVKD. The CDR3 DNA is TGTGCCATCAGTGATGGACAGGCCACCTCCTACGAGCAGTACTTC. Translating it yields CAISDGQATSYEQYF.

Comment on this clone: The sample holds other DNA sequences that translate to the same CDR3. J is TRBJ1-2 and V is TRBV20-1; D remains ambiguous. This CDR3 is built from 10 residues. The V end lost 4 bases, the J end lost 6 bases, and 6 bases lay between the germline ends. The germline gives CDR1 DFQATT, CDR2 SNEGSKA (reference sequence). Written as DNA, the CDR3 is TGCAGTGCTACTAGGGATGGCTACACCTTC. It is translated as CSATRDGYTF.

The rearrangement links TRBV7-9 to TRBJ2-1, with D uncertain. CDR1 is SEHNR and CDR2 is FQNEAQ in the germline V gene (reference sequence). This CDR3 contains 11 residues. Trimming removed 5 bases at V and 6 bases at J, with 5 bases between. The chain's CDR3 is CASSTINEQFF. As DNA, the CDR3 is TGTGCCAGCAGCACAATCAATGAGCAGTTCTTC.

This clone was seen only a few times. The rearrangement uses TRBV19 and TRBJ2-1, with D maybe TRBD2 (6 bases). Germline values: CDR1 LNHDA, CDR2 SQIVND (reference sequence). V lost 1 base to trimming and J lost 4 bases, with 17 bases between them. The CDR3 has 17 amino acids. The DNA for the CDR3 is TGTGCCAGTAGTATAGGCTCCGGAGGGGTGGGGTACAATGAGCAGTTCTTC. Amino acid sequence: CASSIGSGGVGYNEQFF.

This clone was picked up a small number of times. CDR3 bases: TGTGCAAGTCGCTTACAAACTAGCGGGAGAGAGACCCAGTACTTC. Its translation is CASRLQTSGRETQYF. The chain has TRBV12-2 and TRBJ2-5; the table calls TRBD2, which could not be checked here. TRBV12-2 is a pseudogene. The CDR3 has 15 residues.

This clone has just one count. This chain connects TRBV6-6 to TRBJ2-7; 15 bases agree with TRBD2. This CDR3 spans 16 amino acids. Germline lookup yields CDR1 MNHNY and CDR2 SVGAGI (reference sequence). J was trimmed by 4 bases and V by 6 bases; bases with no gene match: 7. CDR3 DNA sequence: TGTGCCAGCAGCGGACTAGCGGGAGGGCCGGAGTACGAGCAGTACTTC. The encoded protein is CASSGLAGGPEYEQYF.

This chain connects TRBV30 to TRBJ1-1; D ambiguous. This CDR3 comprises 13 residues. The V end lost 3 bases, the J end lost 0 bases, and 8 bases lay between the germline ends. From germline, CDR1 is GTSNPN and CDR2 SVGIG (reference sequence). In nucleotides, the CDR3 is TGTGCCTGGAGGGGAAGAATGAACACTGAAGCTTTCTTT. Protein: CAWRGRMNTEAFF.

This clone has a handful of counts. The genes are TRBV7-3 and TRBJ1-1; D possibly corresponds to TRBD1 (5 bases). The germline V gene has CDR1 SGHTA and CDR2 FQGTGA. The CDR3 is 13 residues long. With 5 bases removed from V and 0 bases from J, the gap between germline ends came to 7 bases. The CDR3, as DNA: TGTGCCAGCAGCCGACAGTTGAACACTGAAGCTTTCTTT. Amino acids: CASSRQLNTEAFF.

V is TRBV10-3 and J is TRBJ2-1; D is unresolved. The V end lost 3 bases, the J end lost 9 bases, and 6 bases lay between the germline ends. The CDR3 extends over 11 amino acids. CDR1 and CDR2 from the germline V gene are ENHRY and SYGVKD. CDR3 residues: CAISDPIEQFF. CDR3 DNA: TGTGCCATCAGTGACCCCATTGAGCAGTTCTTC.

The V gene is TRBV21-1, the J gene TRBJ2-4. TRBV21-1 is given as a pseudogene. CDR3 size: 15 residues. The CDR3 loop is CASSNPQLAKNIQYF. The CDR3 nucleotides read TGTGCCAGCAGCAACCCCCAGCTAGCCAAAAACATTCAGTACTTC.

The V call is TRBV7-9, the J call TRBJ2-7, with unresolved D. Trimming shortened V by 1 base and J by 2 bases, and 15 bases separated the two germline ends. There are 16 residues in the CDR3. Germline loops: CDR1 SEHNR, CDR2 FQNEAQ (reference sequence). The DNA for the CDR3 is TGTGCCAGCAGCTTAGGCTCCCTTGAATTAGCCTACGAGCAGTACTTC. Its protein is CASSLGSLELAYEQYF. Looking up the rest from reference TRBV7-9 and TRBJ2-7 gives the full variable domain: DTGVSQNPRHKITKRGQNVTFRCDPISEHNRLYWYRQTLGQGPEFLTYFQNEAQLEKSRLLSDRFSAERPKGSFSTLEIQRTEQGDSAMYLCASSLGSLELAYEQYFGPGTRLTVT.

V is TRBV5-1 and J is TRBJ2-5, with D possibly being TRBD2 (6 bases). The CDR3 is made up of 17 amino acids. Germline CDR1 is SGHRS and CDR2 is YFSETQ. V lost 4 bases and J 0 bases, leaving 19 bases between the germline ends. Here the CDR3 reads CASSAPRDSPYQETQYF. The CDR3, as DNA: TGCGCCAGCAGCGCCCCCCGGGACTCCCCGTACCAAGAGACCCAGTACTTC.

V usage is TRBV27 and J usage is TRBJ1-1; TRBD1 agrees at 9 bases. This CDR3 has 15 residues. The V gene's germline CDR1 is MNHEY and CDR2 SMNVEV (reference sequence). Germline trimming cut 0 bases from V and 8 bases from J; bases unmatched to any gene: 7. The CDR3 here is CASSLSGDREREAFF. The CDR3 DNA reads as TGTGCCAGCAGTTTATCGGGGGACAGGGAGAGAGAAGCTTTCTTT.

In its sample, this clone was seen a few times. The V gene is TRBV29-1, the J gene TRBJ1-2, with D possibly TRBD1 on 5 matching bases. Trimming removed 5 bases from V and 8 bases from J, with 15 bases in between. The CDR3 runs to 12 residues. In germline, CDR1 is SQVTM, CDR2 ANQGSEA. Here the CDR3 DNA reads TGCAGCGTTACGGGGACCGGCAGCGGCTACACCTTC. Translating it yields CSVTGTGSGYTF.

Only a few counts were recorded for this clone. The CDR3 loop reads CASSTGQGGINSPLHF. Here the CDR3 DNA reads TGTGCCAGCAGCACGGGACAGGGGGGAATTAATTCACCCCTCCACTTT. The chain recombines TRBV21-1 with TRBJ1-6; no check of the table's D call, TRBD1, against the DNA was made. TRBV21-1 is given as a pseudogene. The CDR3 covers 16 residues.

This chain links TRBV30 with TRBJ2-1; D tentatively reads TRBD1 or TRBD2 (6 bases each). Between the trimmed V and J ends, which lost 3 bases and 2 bases, there was a span of 14 bases. The CDR3 is 15 residues long. CDR1 is GTSNPN and CDR2 is SVGIG in the germline V gene (reference sequence). CDR3 region: CAWRGFGGPYNEQFF. In DNA form, the CDR3 reads TGTGCCTGGAGAGGGTTTGGGGGGCCCTACAATGAGCAGTTCTTC.

This clone appeared a few times. The V gene is TRBV7-9, the J gene TRBJ1-2; D is ambiguous. From germline, CDR1 is SEHNR and CDR2 FQNEAQ (reference sequence). This CDR3 has 15 residues. The V gene lost 2 bases and the J gene lost 3 bases, with 13 bases spanning the gap. The CDR3 nucleotides read TGTGCCAGCAGCTTAACTAACAGCTTCGACTATGGCTACACCTTC. This encodes CASSLTNSFDYGYTF.

The chain is built from TRBV2 and TRBJ1-2; no firm D call. Germline V gene sequence: CDR1 SNHLY, CDR2 FYNNEI. The length of the CDR3 is 12 residues. The V end was cut by 8 bases, the J end by 6 bases, with 13 bases between. The CDR3 is CASGKGSDGYTF. The CDR3 DNA reads as TGTGCCAGCGGTAAAGGGTCGGATGGCTACACCTTC.

This clone came up a few times. The chain recombines TRBV7-3 with TRBJ2-1, with 11 bases fitting TRBD2. The germline CDR1 and CDR2 sequences are SGHTA and FQGTGA. V lost 5 bases to trimming and J lost 3 bases; unmatched junction nucleotides: 3. This CDR3 comprises 15 residues. The chain's CDR3 is CASSEGLAVYNEQFF. CDR3 sequence (DNA): TGTGCCAGCAGCGAGGGACTAGCGGTCTACAATGAGCAGTTCTTC.